This TCR beta chain was recovered during a study of shared clonotypes between healthy human individuals. Across the whole study: The study enrolled two women and a few men aged 18 to 49.

The table came from immunoSEQ multiplex PCR; TCRdb's copy has only in-frame clones and leaves some out. The table has some 2.4 million clones, roughly 93% seen once. The CDR3 extends over 14 amino acids. Deletions cut 0 bases from V and 7 bases from J, with 13 bases between. Germline CDR1 SGHRS, CDR2 YFSETQ. The donors, healthy adults who were HIV-negative, had experienced no recent acute infections or vaccinations. The origin of this receptor is a young man in good health. Some clones in this sample may be carry-over from other donors' samples. The chain couples TRBV5-1 to TRBJ1-2; a possible D gene is TRBD1 (5 bases). The sample taken for sequencing was naive CD4+ T cells from PBMCs. As to subset: CD45RA+ positively selected. The CDR3 DNA sequence: TGCGCCAGCAGCTTGGATGGCAGGGATGGTGGCTACACCTTC. Its translation is CASSLDGRDGGYTF. The full variable domain, its missing parts supplied by reference TRBV5-1 and TRBJ1-2, is KAGVTQTPRYLIKTRGQQVTLSCSPISGHRSVSWYQQTPGQGLQFLFEYFSETQRNKGNFPGRFSGRQFSNSRSEMNVSTLELGDSALYLCASSLDGRDGGYTFGSGTRLTVV.